A single sample is the source of the 17 T cell receptor beta chains below, sequenced in a study of regulatory T cells in long-lasting Graves disease (dated by TCRdb to the early 2020s). Libraries came from multiplex PCR. The sample was run on an Illumina HiSeq 4000. TCR beta libraries were built with iRepertoire HTBI primers and Arm-PCR amplification of CDR3 regions. TCRdb applied fastp at Q25 and MiXCR to the public reads, then kept only in-frame beta chains. Rows are combined by CDR3 protein, so each entry shows the most common genes and DNA. The sample includes some 200,000 distinct CDR3 sequences, with less than 20% observed a single time. The top ten constitute approximately 12% of the sample. The time point label of this sample denotes: newly diagnosed GD, antithyroid drugs for less than 3 months. For both TCR sequencing and RNA sequencing, RNA was extracted from PBMCs using TRIzol. The data also belong to a second study, concerning T cells in Graves' hyperthyroidism and ophthalmopathy.

The sequencing used peripheral blood mononuclear cells (PBMCs), collected at new diagnosis, from a patient treated with antithyroid drugs. These receptors all come from a woman aged 25 to 39 with Graves disease. Donor details come from another sample of the same person, matched by shared clones.

This clonotype was observed at least ten times. J is TRBJ2-3 and V is TRBV29-1, with 7 bases that match TRBD2. V trimming: 0 bases; J trimming: 1 base; junction bases outside the gene matches: 16. CDR3 length: 19 amino acids. Germline CDR1 is SQVTM and CDR2 is ANQGSEA. The DNA for the CDR3 is TGCAGCGTTGAAGATACCCCACTTGGGGGAGGGTGGGGCACAGATACGCAGTATTTT. This gives the protein CSVEDTPLGGGWGTDTQYF.

For this clonotype: With a much larger clone just one base away, this may be a read error. The rearrangement uses TRBV3-1 and TRBJ1-1, with D unclear. This CDR3 contains 11 residues. Germline V gene lookup returns CDR1 LGHDT and CDR2 YNNKEL (reference sequence). The CDR3 region is CACSLRREAFF. CDR3 bases: TGTGCCTGCAGCCTGAGACGGGAAGCTTTCTTT.

This clonotype has a count of ten or more. The V gene is TRBV11-2, the J gene TRBJ2-7, with D maybe TRBD1 (6 bases). The CDR3 is 13 residues long. Germline loops: CDR1 SGHAT, CDR2 FQNNGV. Trimming left V 5 bases short and J 2 bases short, with 10 bases between. The CDR3 DNA sequence: TGTGCCAGCAGCATTTGGGGGCCCTACGAGCAGTACTTC. Protein: CASSIWGPYEQYF.

This clonotype was seen many times. The V and J genes are TRBV28 and TRBJ2-5, with D perhaps TRBD2 (6 bases). Germline CDR1 is MDHEN and CDR2 is SYDVKM. The ends were cut back, 6 bases at V and 1 base at J, with 12 bases in the middle. This CDR3 is 14 amino acids long. The CDR3 reads CASSSWTTQETQYF. As DNA, the CDR3 is TGTGCCAGCAGCTCATGGACTACCCAAGAGACCCAGTACTTC.

The sample holds many counts of this clonotype. J is TRBJ1-4 and V is TRBV9; no clear D. Trimming stripped 0 bases from V and 3 bases from J, with 15 bases between. CDR1 SGDLS and CDR2 YYNGEE come from the germline V gene. The CDR3 length is 17 residues. The CDR3 nucleotides read TGTGCCAGCAGCGTAGGAAGAGGGATAAGGCCTAATGAAAAACTGTTTTTT. Translated: CASSVGRGIRPNEKLFF.

This clonotype occurred many times. The DNA for the CDR3 is TGTGCCAGCAGTGAAAGGTGGACAGGAACGAACACTGAAGCTTTCTTT. Its translation: CASSERWTGTNTEAFF. The chain couples TRBV6-2 or TRBV6-3 to TRBJ1-1, with 7 bases that match TRBD1. The CDR3 length is 16 residues. Germline assignment: CDR1 MNHEY and CDR2 SVGEGT. V shed 5 bases, J shed 1 base, and the junction held 10 bases outside the gene matches.

This clonotype was picked up many times. V usage is TRBV20-1 and J usage is TRBJ2-1; TRBD1 matches at 8 bases. Trimming removed 2 bases from V and 9 bases from J; junction bases left unmatched: 6. CDR3 length equals 13 residues. Germline CDR1 is DFQATT and CDR2 is SNEGSKA (reference sequence). The CDR3 DNA is TGCAGTGCTAGAAGGACAGGGTCGGGTGAGCAGTTCTTC. Translating it yields CSARRTGSGEQFF.

This clonotype has more than one count but fewer than ten. The chain carries TRBV20-1 and TRBJ2-7, with TRBD2 identical over 11 bases. Looked up from germline, CDR1 is DFQATT and CDR2 is SNEGSKA (reference sequence). The CDR3 has 16 amino acids. Trimming at V came to 4 bases and at J to 0 bases, leaving 8 bases not matched to a gene. CDR3 amino acids: CSAKDRLAGFSYEQYF. The CDR3 DNA reads as TGCAGTGCTAAGGATAGACTAGCGGGATTCTCCTACGAGCAGTACTTC.

This clonotype was observed at least ten times. The CDR3 region is CASSVDGPSSYNEQFF. The CDR3 region has the DNA TGTGCCAGCAGCGTAGACGGCCCTAGCTCCTACAATGAGCAGTTCTTC. V and J are TRBV9 and TRBJ2-1; D is unresolved. This CDR3 is built from 16 residues. The ends were cut back, 0 bases at V and 0 bases at J, with 10 bases in the middle. The germline V gene has CDR1 SGDLS and CDR2 YYNGEE.

The sample holds many counts of this clonotype. The rearrangement joins TRBV20-1 to TRBJ2-3, with TRBD1 matching over 7 bases. The trim removed 3 bases at V and 2 bases at J, leaving 8 bases unmatched. Germline CDR1 reads DFQATT; CDR2 reads SNEGSKA (reference sequence). The CDR3 runs to 15 residues. CDR3 protein: CSASQGVSNTDTQYF. CDR3 nucleotide sequence: TGCAGTGCTAGCCAGGGGGTCTCCAACACAGATACGCAGTATTTT.

The table lists this clonotype with many counts. The chain has TRBV30 and TRBJ1-1; no reliable D call. Germline CDR1 and CDR2: GTSNPN and SVGIG (reference sequence). CDR3 length: 13 residues. Trimming cost V 5 bases and J 3 bases, with 13 bases left between them. CDR3 amino acids: CAWQTRWDTEAFF. The CDR3 bases are TGTGCCTGGCAAACCCGGTGGGACACTGAAGCTTTCTTT.

This clonotype appeared many times. The CDR3 here is CASSPTSTAQPQHF. The CDR3 region has the DNA TGCGCCAGCAGTCCCACATCGACGGCACAGCCCCAGCATTTT. The chain uses TRBV10-2 and TRBJ1-5; unclear D gene. This CDR3 spans 14 amino acids. Germline assignment: CDR1 WSHSY and CDR2 SAAADI. Deletions cut 5 bases from V and 7 bases from J, with 15 bases between.

This clonotype was observed many times. The chain carries TRBV27 and TRBJ1-2; D perhaps matches TRBD1 (5 bases). CDR3 length: 15 residues. V dropped 6 bases and J dropped 0 bases, with 14 bases sitting between them. Germline-derived CDR1 and CDR2 are MNHEY and SMNVEV (reference sequence). CDR3 sequence reads: CASSQGWGANYGYTF. Written as DNA, the CDR3 is TGTGCCAGCAGCCAGGGATGGGGAGCTAACTATGGCTACACCTTC.

This chain connects TRBV12-5 to TRBJ1-1, with D unclear. Between the trimmed V and J ends, which lost 6 bases and 3 bases, there was a span of 17 bases. The length of the CDR3 is 15 residues. From germline, CDR1 is LGHNT and CDR2 FRNRAP. CDR3 DNA: TGTGCTAGTGGCCCCGACACACAGCGGTACACTGAAGCTTTCTTT. Translation gives CASGPDTQRYTEAFF.

This clonotype occurred many times. The V and J genes are TRBV27 and TRBJ1-4; TRBD1 might be the D (5 bases). V was shortened by 10 bases and J by 7 bases, with 16 bases between the two germline ends. The CDR3 covers 13 residues. CDR1 is MNHEY, CDR2 SMNVEV, per germline (reference sequence). The CDR3 sequence: CATSWGIGEKLFF. The CDR3 bases are TGTGCCACCTCTTGGGGGATAGGTGAAAAACTGTTTTTT. The full variable domain, its missing parts supplied by reference TRBV27 and TRBJ1-4, is EAQVTQNPRYLITVTGKKLTVTCSQNMNHEYMSWYRQDPGLGLRQIYYSMNVEVTDKGDVPEGYKVSRKEKRNFPLILESPSPNQTSLYFCATSWGIGEKLFFGSGTQLSVL.

V usage is TRBV30 and J usage is TRBJ1-5; tentatively, D is TRBD1 (5 bases). This CDR3 is 15 amino acids long. CDR1 and CDR2 from the germline V gene are GTSNPN and SVGIG (reference sequence). V was cut by 5 bases and J by 3 bases, with 17 bases left in between. The CDR3 coding sequence is TGTGCCTGGGGGAAATTTGACAGAGACAATCAGCCCCAGCATTTT. Its protein is CAWGKFDRDNQPQHF.

This clonotype was seen many times. J is TRBJ2-2 and V is TRBV3-1, with D possibly TRBD2 on 5 matching bases. CDR1 is LGHDT, CDR2 YNNKEL, per germline (reference sequence). Trimming left V 6 bases short and J 6 bases short, with 8 bases between. The CDR3 contains 12 residues. Written as DNA, the CDR3 is TGTGCCAGCAGTTCTAGCTCCGGGGAGCTGTTTTTT. Its protein product is CASSSSSGELFF.